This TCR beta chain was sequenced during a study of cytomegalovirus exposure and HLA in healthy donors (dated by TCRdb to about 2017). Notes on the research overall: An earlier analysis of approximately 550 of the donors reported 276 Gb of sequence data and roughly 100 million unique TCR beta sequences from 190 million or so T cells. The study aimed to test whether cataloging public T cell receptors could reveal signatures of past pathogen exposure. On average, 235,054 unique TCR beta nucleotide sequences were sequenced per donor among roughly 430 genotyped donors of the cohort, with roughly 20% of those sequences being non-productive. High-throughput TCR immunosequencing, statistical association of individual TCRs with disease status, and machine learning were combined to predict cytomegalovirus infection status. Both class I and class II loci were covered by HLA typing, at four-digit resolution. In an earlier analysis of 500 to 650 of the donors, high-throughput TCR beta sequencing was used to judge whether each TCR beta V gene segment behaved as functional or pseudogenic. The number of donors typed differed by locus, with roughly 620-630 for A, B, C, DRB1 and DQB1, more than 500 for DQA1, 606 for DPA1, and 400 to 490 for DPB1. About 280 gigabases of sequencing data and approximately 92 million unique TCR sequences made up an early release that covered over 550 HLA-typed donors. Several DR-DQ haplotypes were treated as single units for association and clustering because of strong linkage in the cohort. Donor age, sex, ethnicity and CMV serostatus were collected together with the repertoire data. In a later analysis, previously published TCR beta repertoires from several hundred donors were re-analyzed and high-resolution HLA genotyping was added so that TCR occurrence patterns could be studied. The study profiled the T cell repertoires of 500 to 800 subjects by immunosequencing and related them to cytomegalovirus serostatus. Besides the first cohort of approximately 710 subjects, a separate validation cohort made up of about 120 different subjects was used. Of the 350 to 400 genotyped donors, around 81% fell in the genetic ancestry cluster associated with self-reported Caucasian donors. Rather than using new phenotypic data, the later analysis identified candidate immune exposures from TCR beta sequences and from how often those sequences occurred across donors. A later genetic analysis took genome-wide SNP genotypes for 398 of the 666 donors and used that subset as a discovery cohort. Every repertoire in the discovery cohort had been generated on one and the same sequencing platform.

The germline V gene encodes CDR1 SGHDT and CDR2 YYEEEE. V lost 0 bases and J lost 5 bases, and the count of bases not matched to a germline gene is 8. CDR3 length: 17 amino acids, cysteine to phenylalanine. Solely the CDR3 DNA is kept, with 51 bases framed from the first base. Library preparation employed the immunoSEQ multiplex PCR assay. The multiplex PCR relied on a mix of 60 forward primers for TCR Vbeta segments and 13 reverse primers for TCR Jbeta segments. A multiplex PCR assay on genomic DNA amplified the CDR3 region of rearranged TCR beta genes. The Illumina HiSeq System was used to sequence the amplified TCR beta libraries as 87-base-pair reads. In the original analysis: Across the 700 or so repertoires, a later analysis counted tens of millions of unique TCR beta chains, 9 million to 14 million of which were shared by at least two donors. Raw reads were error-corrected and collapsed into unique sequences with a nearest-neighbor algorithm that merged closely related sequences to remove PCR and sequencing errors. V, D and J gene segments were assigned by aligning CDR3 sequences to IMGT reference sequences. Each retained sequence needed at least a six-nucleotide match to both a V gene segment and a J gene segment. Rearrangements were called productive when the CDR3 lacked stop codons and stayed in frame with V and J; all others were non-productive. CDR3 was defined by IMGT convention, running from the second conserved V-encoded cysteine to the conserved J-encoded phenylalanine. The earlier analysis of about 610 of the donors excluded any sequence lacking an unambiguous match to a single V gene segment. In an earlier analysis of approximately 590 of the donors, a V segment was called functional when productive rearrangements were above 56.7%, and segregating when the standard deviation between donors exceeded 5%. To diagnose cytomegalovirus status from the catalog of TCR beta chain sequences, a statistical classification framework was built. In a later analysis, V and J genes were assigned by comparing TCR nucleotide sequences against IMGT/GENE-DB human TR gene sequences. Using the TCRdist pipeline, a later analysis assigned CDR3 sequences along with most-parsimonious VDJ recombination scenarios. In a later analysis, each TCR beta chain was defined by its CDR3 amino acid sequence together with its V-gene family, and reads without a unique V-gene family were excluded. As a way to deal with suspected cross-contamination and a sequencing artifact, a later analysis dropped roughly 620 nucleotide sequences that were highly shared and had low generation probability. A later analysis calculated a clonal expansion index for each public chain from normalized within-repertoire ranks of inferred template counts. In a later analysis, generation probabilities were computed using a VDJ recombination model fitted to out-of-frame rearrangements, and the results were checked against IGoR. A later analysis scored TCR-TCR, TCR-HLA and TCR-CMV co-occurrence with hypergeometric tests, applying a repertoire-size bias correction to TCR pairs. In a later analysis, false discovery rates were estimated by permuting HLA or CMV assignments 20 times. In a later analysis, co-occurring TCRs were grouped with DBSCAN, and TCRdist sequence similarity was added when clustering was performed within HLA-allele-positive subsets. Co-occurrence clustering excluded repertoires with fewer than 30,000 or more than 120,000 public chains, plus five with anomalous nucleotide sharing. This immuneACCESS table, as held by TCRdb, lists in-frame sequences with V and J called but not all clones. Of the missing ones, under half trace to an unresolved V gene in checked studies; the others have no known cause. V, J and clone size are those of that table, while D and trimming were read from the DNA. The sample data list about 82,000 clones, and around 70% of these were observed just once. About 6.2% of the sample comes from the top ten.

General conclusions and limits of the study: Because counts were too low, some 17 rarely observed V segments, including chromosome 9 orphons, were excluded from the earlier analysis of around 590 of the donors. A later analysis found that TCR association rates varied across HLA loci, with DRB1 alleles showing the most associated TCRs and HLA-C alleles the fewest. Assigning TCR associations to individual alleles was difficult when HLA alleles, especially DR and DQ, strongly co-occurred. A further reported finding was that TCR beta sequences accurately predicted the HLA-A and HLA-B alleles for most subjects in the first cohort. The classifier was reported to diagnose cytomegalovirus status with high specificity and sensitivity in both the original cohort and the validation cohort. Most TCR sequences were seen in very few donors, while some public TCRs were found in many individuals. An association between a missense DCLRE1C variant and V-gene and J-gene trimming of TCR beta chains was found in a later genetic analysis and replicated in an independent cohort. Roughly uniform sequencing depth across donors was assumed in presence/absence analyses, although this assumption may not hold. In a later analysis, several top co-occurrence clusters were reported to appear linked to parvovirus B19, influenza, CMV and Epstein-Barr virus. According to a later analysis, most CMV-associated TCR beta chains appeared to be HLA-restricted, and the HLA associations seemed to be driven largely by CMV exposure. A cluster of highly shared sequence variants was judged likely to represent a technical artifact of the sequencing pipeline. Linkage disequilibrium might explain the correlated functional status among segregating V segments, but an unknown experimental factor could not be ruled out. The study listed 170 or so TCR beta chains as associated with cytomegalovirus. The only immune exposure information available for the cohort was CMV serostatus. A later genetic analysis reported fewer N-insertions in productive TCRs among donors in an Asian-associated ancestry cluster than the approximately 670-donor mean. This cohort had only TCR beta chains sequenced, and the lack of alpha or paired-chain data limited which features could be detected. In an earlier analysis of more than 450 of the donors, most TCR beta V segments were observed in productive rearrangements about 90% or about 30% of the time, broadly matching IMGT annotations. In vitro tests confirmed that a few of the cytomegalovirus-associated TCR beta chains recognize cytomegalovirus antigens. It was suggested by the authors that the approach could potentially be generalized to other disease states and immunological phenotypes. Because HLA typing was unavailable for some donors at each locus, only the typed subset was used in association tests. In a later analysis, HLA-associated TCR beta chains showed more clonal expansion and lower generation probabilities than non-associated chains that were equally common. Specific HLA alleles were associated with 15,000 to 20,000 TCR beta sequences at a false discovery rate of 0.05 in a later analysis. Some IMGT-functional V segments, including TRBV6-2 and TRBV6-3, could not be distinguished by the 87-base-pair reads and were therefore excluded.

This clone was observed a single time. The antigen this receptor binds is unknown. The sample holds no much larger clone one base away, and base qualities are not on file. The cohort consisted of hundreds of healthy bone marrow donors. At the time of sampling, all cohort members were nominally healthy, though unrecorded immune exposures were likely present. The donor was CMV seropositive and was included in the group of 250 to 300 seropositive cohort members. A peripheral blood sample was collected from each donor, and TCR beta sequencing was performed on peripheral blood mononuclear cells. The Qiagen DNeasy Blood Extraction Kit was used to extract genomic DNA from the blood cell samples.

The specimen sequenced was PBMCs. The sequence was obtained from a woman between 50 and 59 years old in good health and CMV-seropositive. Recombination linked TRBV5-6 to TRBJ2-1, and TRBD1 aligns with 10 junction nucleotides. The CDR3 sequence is CASSLAAGQGLHNEQFF. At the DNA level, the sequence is TGTGCCAGCAGCTTGGCCGCGGGACAGGGGTTACACAATGAGCAGTTCTTC.